This T cell receptor (beta chain) was identified in a study of blood T cells in healthy people across ages (dated by TCRdb to the mid-2010s). About the study as a whole: In model experiments, roughly one uniquely barcoded TCR beta cDNA molecule per two T cells was captured by template switching. Using deep sequencing normalized with unique cDNA molecular identifiers, the study measured how TCR beta repertoire diversity changes with age. Four age groups were formed from the donors: young (average about 17 years), middle-aged (approximately 41), aged (62) and long-lived (approximately 78). To avoid experimental bias, donors of different ages were spread randomly across the sequencing lanes. Two additional independent replicas of 1 million unique cDNA reads from the same blood draw were analyzed for two donors (one aged 18 to 30 and one aged 80 or older).

Preparation of the library involved 5' RACE. Instrument on record: Illumina HiSeq 2500. A second PCR of about 7 to 12 cycles was run with a J-beta primer mix and a sample-barcoded 5' primer. Each TCR beta cDNA molecule received a unique molecular identifier from a template-switch 5' adaptor carrying 12 random nucleotides. Each sample yielded at least 3 million CDR3-containing paired-end reads. First-strand cDNA was synthesized from all RNA with the Mint cDNA synthesis kit, primed by a TRBC-specific oligonucleotide. Following uracil-DNA glycosylase treatment, all cDNA underwent a first 18-cycle PCR with the universal primers M1SS and BC2_uni_R. The study's own analysis went as follows. For normalization, 1 million high-quality reads were randomly selected from each sample, with every read carrying a distinct molecular identifier. Reads sharing molecular identifiers were discarded rather than binned into consensus sequences. MiTCR, run with a Q25 quality threshold and the strictest error-elimination algorithm, handled CDR3 identification, clonotype clustering and error correction. Lower-bound total TCR beta diversity was estimated with a nonparametric unseen species model using Euler transformation. TCRdb trimmed the raw reads at Q25, called clones with MiXCR and kept productive beta chains. One record per CDR3 amino acid sequence lists the most common genes and DNA. What appears here as the V and J calls and clone size reflects TCRdb's work, not the paper's. In this sample the table shows more than 1 million distinct CDR3 sequences, more than 35% of which occur a single time. Approximately 20% of the sample comes from the top ten.

This clonotype has more than one count but fewer than ten. The clone's antigen remains unknown. Base quality data are lacking; no much larger clone is found one base away. Cut back by 2 bases and 4 bases, the V and J ends lie 14 bases apart. The CDR3 spans 15 residues, from the cysteine through the phenylalanine. Here the CDR3 DNA is all that survives: 45 bases in frame from base 1. Donors were roughly 40 systemically healthy Caucasian individuals from Russia aged roughly 6 to 100 years. Each donor gave about 9.7 milliliters of peripheral blood, drawn into EDTA-treated Vacutainer tubes. PBMCs were isolated by Ficoll-Paque density-gradient centrifugation, with at least 7 million obtained per sample. Trizol reagent was used to extract total RNA from the PBMCs, yielding at least 5.5 micrograms per sample. For every donor, flow cytometry on a PBMC aliquot measured the percentage of naive CD45RAhigh/CD27high T cells.

Results the study describes overall, beyond this receptor: Observed TCR beta diversity correlated strongly with the percentage of naive T cells measured by flow cytometry. Because the CMV infection status of the donors was unknown, age-related changes in expanded clonotypes may potentially have been confounded. Estimates of total diversity from one million sequenced T cells were regarded as lower bounds and underestimates. Conclusive comparison of naive and antigen-experienced compartments was prevented by the profiling of bulk unsorted PBMCs. As age increased, observed TCR beta diversity per million T cells dropped in a roughly linear way, and a significant reduction was already evident by age 40. Compared with the aged group, the long-lived group had more naive CD4+ T cells, fewer expanded clones and increased TCR diversity, a pattern suggesting age selection.

The V gene is TRBV12-3 or TRBV12-4 and the J gene is TRBJ1-2, with the D gene not clear enough to name. Sequencing was performed on blood. The receptor was derived from an older woman in good health. The nucleotide sequence reads TGTGCCAGCAGTTTAAGGAGTCTCAGGTCCTATGGCTACACCTTC. It encodes CASSLRSLRSYGYTF.